This T cell receptor beta chain was sequenced for a study of cytomegalovirus exposure and HLA in healthy donors. Study in general: Among the roughly 370 genotyped donors, just over 80% were placed in the Caucasian-associated ancestry cluster. Study conclusions and caveats: Common viral pathogens seemed to be connected with several of the most significant clusters, according to a later analysis. Reportedly, cytomegalovirus status was diagnosed with high sensitivity and specificity.

Germline loops: CDR1 MNHNS, CDR2 SASEGT. V lost 4 bases to trimming and J lost 1 base; unmatched junction nucleotides: 0. This CDR3 contains 15 residues. The primer mix had 60 Vbeta and 13 Jbeta primers. Here immunoSEQ multiplex PCR was the method, and the copy in TCRdb shows in-frame clones only, minus some. The sample records under 200,000 clones, 75% to 85% being singletons. A remark on this clone: The antigen is not known.

Healthy bone marrow donors made up the cohort. The sequencing input was PBMCs. This clonotype originated in a male donor in good health and CMV-seropositive. The chain employs TRBV6-1 and TRBJ2-5, with 13 bases identical to TRBD2. CDR3 amino acids: CASSGLAGGQETQYF. The CDR3 nucleotides are TGTGCCAGCAGTGGACTAGCGGGGGGCCAAGAGACCCAGTACTTC.